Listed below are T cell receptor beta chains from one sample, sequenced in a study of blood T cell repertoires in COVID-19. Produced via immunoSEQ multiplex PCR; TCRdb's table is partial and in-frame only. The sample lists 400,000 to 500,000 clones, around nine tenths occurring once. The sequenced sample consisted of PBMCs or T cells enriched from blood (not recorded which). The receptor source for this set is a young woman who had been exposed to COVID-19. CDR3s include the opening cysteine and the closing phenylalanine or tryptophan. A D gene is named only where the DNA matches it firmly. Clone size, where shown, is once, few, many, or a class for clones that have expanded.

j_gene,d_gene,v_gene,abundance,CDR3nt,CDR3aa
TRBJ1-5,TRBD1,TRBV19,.,TGTGCCAGTAGTATTCCTTCGTATCTGGGACAGGGGGCGGTTCAGCCCCAGCATTTT,CASSIPSYLGQGAVQPQHF
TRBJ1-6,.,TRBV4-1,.,TGCGCCAGCAGTCAAGAACGGCAGGGCAGCTCCTATAATTCACCCCTCCACTTT,CASSQERQGSSYNSPLHF
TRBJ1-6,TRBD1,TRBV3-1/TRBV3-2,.,TGTGCCAGCAGCCAGTTGACAGGGGTGGATTCACCCCTCCACTTT,CASSQLTGVDSPLHF
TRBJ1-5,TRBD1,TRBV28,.,TGTGCCAGCAGTTTAATATTAAGGACAGGGGGCAGCAATCAGCCCCAGCATTTT,CASSLILRTGGSNQPQHF
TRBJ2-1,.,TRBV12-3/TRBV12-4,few,TGTGCCAGCAGCGAAGGACAGATCAATGAGCAGTTCTTC,CASSEGQINEQFF
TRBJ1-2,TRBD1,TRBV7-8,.,TGTGCCAGCAGCTTAGAACAGGGGTTGGGCGGCTACACCTTC,CASSLEQGLGGYTF
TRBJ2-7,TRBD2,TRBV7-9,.,TGTGCCAGCAGCCATACGGGACTAGCGGACTCCTACGAGCAGTACTTC,CASSHTGLADSYEQYF
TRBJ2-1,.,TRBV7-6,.,TGTGCCAGCAGCTTAGGGTTACAGGGATACAATGAGCAGTTCTTC,CASSLGLQGYNEQFF
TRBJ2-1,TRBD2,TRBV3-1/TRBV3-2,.,TGTGCCAGCGGGACTAGCGGGACTATCAATGAGCAGTTCTTC,CASGTSGTINEQFF
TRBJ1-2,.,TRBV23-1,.,TGCGCCAGCAGTCAATCGGGCGTCAGCTATGGCTACACCTTC,CASSQSGVSYGYTF
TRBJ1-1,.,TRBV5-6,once,TGTGCCAGCAGCTTGGGCTGGAGAGTAGCTGAAGCTTTCTTT,CASSLGWRVAEAFF
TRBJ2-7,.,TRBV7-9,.,TGTGCCAGCAGCTTAAACAGCTACGAGCAGTACTTC,CASSLNSYEQYF
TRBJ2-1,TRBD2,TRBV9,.,TGTGCCAGCAGCCTCCGGGGTGGGACTAGGGGTTACAATGAGCAGTTCTTC,CASSLRGGTRGYNEQFF
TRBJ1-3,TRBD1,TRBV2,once,TGTGCCGGGGGACAGAATGGAAACACCATATATTTT,CAGGQNGNTIYF
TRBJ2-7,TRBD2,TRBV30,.,TGTGCCTCAAAGGGACTAGCGGGAGTCTACGAGCAGTACTTC,CASKGLAGVYEQYF
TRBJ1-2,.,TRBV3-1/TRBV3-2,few,TGTGCCAGCAGCCAAGTGTTTGCGGTGAGGGTTAACTATGGCTACACCTTC,CASSQVFAVRVNYGYTF
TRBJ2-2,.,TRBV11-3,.,TGTGCCAGCAGCTTAGAAGGGACAAACACCGGGGAGCTGTTTTTT,CASSLEGTNTGELFF
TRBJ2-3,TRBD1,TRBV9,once,TGTGCCAGCAGCGAAGGGGACAGGGTGTCAGATACGCAGTATTTT,CASSEGDRVSDTQYF
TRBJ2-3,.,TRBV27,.,TGTGCCAGCAGTTTATTGCCCCGGGGCACAGATACGCAGTATTTT,CASSLLPRGTDTQYF
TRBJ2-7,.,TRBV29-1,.,TGCAGCGTTGAAGACGGCGGGACTGACTACGAGCAGTACTTC,CSVEDGGTDYEQYF
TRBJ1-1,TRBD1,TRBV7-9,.,TGTGCCAGCAGCTTAGATGGGACAGGGAATAAAGAAGCTTTCTTT,CASSLDGTGNKEAFF
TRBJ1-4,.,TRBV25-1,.,TGTGCCAGCAGTGGCACTGAGAGCGTTGAAAAACTGTTTTTT,CASSGTESVEKLFF
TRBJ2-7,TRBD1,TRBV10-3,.,TGTGCCATCAGTCCAGGGGGAGCCTACGAGCAGTACTTC,CAISPGGAYEQYF
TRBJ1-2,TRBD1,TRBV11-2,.,TGTGCCAGCAGCTTGGCTCGGGACAGGGCCAACTATGGCTACACCTTC,CASSLARDRANYGYTF
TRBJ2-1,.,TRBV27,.,TGTGCCAGCAGTTTGCTTAGGGGCCATGAGCAGTTCTTC,CASSLLRGHEQFF
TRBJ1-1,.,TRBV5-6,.,TGTGCCAGCAGCCCCCCCGGGAGGGATCGGGCTGAAGCTTTCTTT,CASSPPGRDRAEAFF
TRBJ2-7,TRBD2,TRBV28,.,TGTGCCAGCAGGGGACTAGCCTTTTACGAGCAGTACTTC,CASRGLAFYEQYF
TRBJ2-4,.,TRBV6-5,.,TGTGCCAGCAGTTACCCTCTCGACGGGGCCAAAAACATTCAGTACTTC,CASSYPLDGAKNIQYF
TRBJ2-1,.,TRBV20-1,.,TGCAGTGCTAGTCCGTACAATGAGCAGTTCTTC,CSASPYNEQFF
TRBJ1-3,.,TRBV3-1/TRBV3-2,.,TGTGCCAGCAGCCATGGAACAGTCTCTGGAAACACCATATATTTT,CASSHGTVSGNTIYF
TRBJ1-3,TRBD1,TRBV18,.,TGTGCCAGCTCAGCAACAGGGGCTGGAAACACCATATATTTT,CASSATGAGNTIYF
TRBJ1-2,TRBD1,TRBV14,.,TGTGCCAGCAGCCAAGTCGGGACAGCGCCCAGGGATGGCTACACCTTC,CASSQVGTAPRDGYTF
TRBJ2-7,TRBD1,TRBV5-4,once,TGTGCCAGCAGCTTAGGCGGACAAAGGGGGCCTTACGAGCAGTACTTC,CASSLGGQRGPYEQYF
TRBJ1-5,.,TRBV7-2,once,TGTGCCAGCAGCTTAGAGTCGGCAGGTTTTGCGCCCCAGCATTTT,CASSLESAGFAPQHF
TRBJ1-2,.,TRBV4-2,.,TGTGCCAGCAGCCAGGGAGAATACTATGGCTACACCTTC,CASSQGEYYGYTF
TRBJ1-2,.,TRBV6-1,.,TGTGCCAGCAGTGAGTCACAGCTCTTTTACTTC,CASSESQLFYF
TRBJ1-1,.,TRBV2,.,TGTGCCAGCAGTGTGGGCAACACTGAAGCTTTCTTT,CASSVGNTEAFF
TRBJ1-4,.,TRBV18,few,TGTGCCAGCTCACCGGGGGCCGATAATGAAAAACTGTTTTTT,CASSPGADNEKLFF
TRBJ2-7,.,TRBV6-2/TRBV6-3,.,TGTGCCAGCAGTTCCCTTCAGGACAGAACCTACGAGCAGTACTTC,CASSSLQDRTYEQYF
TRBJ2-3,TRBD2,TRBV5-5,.,TGTGCCAGCAGCCTGGAGCGGGAGGCGGGCACAGATACGCAGTATTTT,CASSLEREAGTDTQYF
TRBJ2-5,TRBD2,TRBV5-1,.,TGCGCCAGCAGCTACCGGACTAGCGGGGGGGCCCCAGAGACCCAGTACTTC,CASSYRTSGGAPETQYF
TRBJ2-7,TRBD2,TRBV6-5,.,TGTGCCAGCAGTCGCAGACTAGCGGGGCCCTTTGAGCAGTACTTC,CASSRRLAGPFEQYF
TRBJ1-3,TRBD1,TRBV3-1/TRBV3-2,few,TGTGCCAGCAGCCAAGGGACAGGAATCTCTGGAAACACCATATATTTT,CASSQGTGISGNTIYF
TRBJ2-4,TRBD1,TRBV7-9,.,TGTGCCAGCAGCTTAGGGTCTACAGGGGGCGGAAACATTCAGTACTTC,CASSLGSTGGGNIQYF
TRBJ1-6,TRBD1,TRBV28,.,TGTGCCAGCAGTTCGCCAGGGACAGGAAAATCACCCCTCCACTTT,CASSSPGTGKSPLHF
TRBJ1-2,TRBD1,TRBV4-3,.,TGCGCCAGCAGCCAATACTTCGGGACAGACGACTATGGCTACACCTTC,CASSQYFGTDDYGYTF
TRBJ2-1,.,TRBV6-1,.,TGTGCCAGCAGTGAAGCGACAGTCCCTTCCTACAATGAGCAGTTCTTC,CASSEATVPSYNEQFF
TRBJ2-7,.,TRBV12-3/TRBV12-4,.,TGTGCCAGCAGTCCGGACAGCTACGAGCAGTACTTC,CASSPDSYEQYF
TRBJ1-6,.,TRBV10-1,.,TGCGCCAGCAGTGTGGAGGGCCCGATGGGAGCACCCCTCCACTTT,CASSVEGPMGAPLHF
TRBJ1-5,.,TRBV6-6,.,TGTGCCAGCAGTTACGGGGGGGGATTCGGCAATCAGCCCCAGCATTTT,CASSYGGGFGNQPQHF
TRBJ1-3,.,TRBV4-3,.,TGCGCCAGCAGCCAAGATCGGGTAGGCTTAAGAAACACCATATATTTT,CASSQDRVGLRNTIYF
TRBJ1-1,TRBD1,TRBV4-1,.,TGCGCCAGCAGCCAAGAGACGACAGGGGGAACTGAAGCTTTCTTT,CASSQETTGGTEAFF
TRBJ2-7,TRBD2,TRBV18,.,TGTGCCAGCTCACCACCCGGACTAGCGAATTCCTACGAGCAGTACTTC,CASSPPGLANSYEQYF
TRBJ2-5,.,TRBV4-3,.,TGCGCCAGCAGCCAACTACGGCAAGAGACCCAGTACTTC,CASSQLRQETQYF
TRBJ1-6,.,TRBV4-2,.,TGTGCCAGCAGCCAAGACAGGGTTTTAAATTCACCCCTCCACTTT,CASSQDRVLNSPLHF
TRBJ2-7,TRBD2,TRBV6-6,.,TGTGCCAGCGCCGCGGGGGGTTACGAGCAGTACTTC,CASAAGGYEQYF
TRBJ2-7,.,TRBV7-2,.,TGTGCCAGCAGCCAAGGACAGAGCCCAGGCCCCTACGAGCAGTACTTC,CASSQGQSPGPYEQYF
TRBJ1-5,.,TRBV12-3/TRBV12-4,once,TGTGCCAGCAGTCTCTATAGCAATCAGCCCCAGCATTTT,CASSLYSNQPQHF
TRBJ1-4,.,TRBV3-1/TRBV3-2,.,TGTGCCAGCAGCCAGCAGAATGAAAAACTGTTTTTT,CASSQQNEKLFF
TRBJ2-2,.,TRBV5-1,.,TGCGCCAGCAGCTTGGTTCGGGGATCCGGGGAGCTGTTTTTT,CASSLVRGSGELFF